This passage covers 10 T cell receptor beta chains from one sample sequenced in a study of cytomegalovirus exposure and HLA in healthy donors. Researchers ran the PCR with 60 Vbeta and 13 Jbeta primers. Only in-frame clones appear in the TCRdb table, and some are missing; sequencing was by immunoSEQ multiplex PCR. The data show about 130,000 clones, over 70% seen once. Input material: PBMCs. These TCRs come from a woman aged 40-49 years in good health and CMV-seronegative.

The rearrangement joins TRBV20-1 to TRBJ2-7; D is ambiguous. V gave up 2 bases and J gave up 1 base, with 3 bases separating them. There are 11 residues in the CDR3. The germline CDR1 and CDR2 sequences are DFQATT and SNEGSKA (reference sequence). For the CDR3, the DNA is TGCAGTGCTAGACTTTCCTACGAGCAGTACTTC. This encodes CSARLSYEQYF.

Comment on this clone: The junction departs from germline at one end; a sequencing error may be responsible. This rearrangement joins TRBV5-1 to TRBJ2-1, with TRBD2 identical over 9 bases. CDR1 is SGHRS, CDR2 YFSETQ, per germline. The CDR3 is 15 amino acids. CDR3 sequence: CASSLPLAGGNEQFF. The CDR3 DNA reads TGCGCCAGTAGCTTGCCACTAGCGGGTGGGAATGAGCAGTTCTTC.

This chain joins TRBV28 and TRBJ1-2; no clear D. V was trimmed by 4 bases and J by 8 bases, leaving 8 bases between them. The CDR3 loop spans 11 amino acids. The germline V gene encodes CDR1 MDHEN and CDR2 SYDVKM. The CDR3 loop is CASSYRRGYTF. CDR3 nucleotides: TGTGCCAGCAGTTACAGAAGGGGCTACACCTTC.

V and J are TRBV5-1 and TRBJ2-3; D might be TRBD1 (7 bases). V lost 0 bases and J lost 2, with 22 bases in between. The CDR3 length is 19 residues. Germline values: CDR1 SGHRS, CDR2 YFSETQ. The CDR3 sequence: CASSLDRGSRGPYTDTQYF. The CDR3 DNA is TGCGCCAGCAGCTTGGACAGGGGCTCCCGGGGGCCCTACACAGATACGCAGTATTTT. Filled out from reference TRBV5-1 and TRBJ2-3, the complete variable domain reads KAGVTQTPRYLIKTRGQQVTLSCSPISGHRSVSWYQQTPGQGLQFLFEYFSETQRNKGNFPGRFSGRQFSNSRSEMNVSTLELGDSALYLCASSLDRGSRGPYTDTQYFGPGTRLTVL.

The gene calls are TRBV6-5 and TRBJ2-7; the match to TRBD1 covers 7 bases. V lost 4 bases and J lost 2; bases outside the gene matches: 5. The CDR3 spans 14 residues. From germline, CDR1 is MNHEY and CDR2 SVGAGI. The CDR3: CASSSGTATYEQYF. The CDR3 DNA sequence: TGTGCCAGCAGTTCCGGGACAGCGACCTACGAGCAGTACTTC.

The chain recombines TRBV5-4 with TRBJ2-1, with TRBD1 matching 8 bases. The CDR3 is made up of 15 amino acids. V was pared by 5 bases and J by 8 bases, with 12 bases of the junction left unmatched. Looked up from germline, CDR1 is SGHNT and CDR2 is YYREEE (reference sequence). The CDR3 here is CASREQGGGYYEQFF. The DNA of the CDR3 is TGTGCCAGCAGGGAACAGGGGGGTGGTTATTATGAGCAGTTCTTC.

The chain employs TRBV5-1 and TRBJ1-1; no firm D call. Trimming took 1 base from V and 2 from J, leaving 9 bases between them. This CDR3 has 14 residues. The germline gives CDR1 SGHRS, CDR2 YFSETQ. The CDR3 DNA reads as TGCGCCAGCAGCTTGCGCACACCCAACACTGAAGCTTTCTTT. It specifies CASSLRTPNTEAFF.

The rearrangement joins TRBV6-1 to TRBJ2-7; D possibly corresponds to TRBD2 (6 bases). Germline loops: CDR1 MNHNS, CDR2 SASEGT. Between the trimmed V and J ends, which lost 5 bases and 3 bases, there was a span of 14 bases. This CDR3 spans 14 amino acids. The CDR3 loop is CASSMRDLIYEQYF. CDR3 DNA sequence: TGTGCCAGCAGTATGCGGGACTTGATCTACGAGCAGTACTTC.

The chain recombines TRBV29-1 with TRBJ1-2; D might be TRBD1 (6 bases). Germline V CDR1 and CDR2: SQVTM, ANQGSEA. V lost 6 bases to trimming and J lost 4 bases, with 15 bases between them. This CDR3 comprises 13 residues. The CDR3 bases are TGCAGCGTGAGACAGGACCCGGGCTATGGCTACACCTTC. Translated: CSVRQDPGYGYTF.

Regarding this clone: One end of the junction is discordant with germline, which a read error may explain. V is TRBV7-9 and J is TRBJ2-1; 11 bases match TRBD2. Germline V CDR1 and CDR2: SEHNR, FQNEAQ (reference sequence). This CDR3 spans 15 amino acids. CDR3 DNA: TGTTCCAGCAGCTCAAGACTAGCGGGAAAAAATGAGCAGTTCTTC. This codes for CSSSSRLAGKNEQFF.